This is a list of T cell receptor beta chains from one sample in a study of memory CD4+ T cells and cytomegalovirus serostatus. Using immunoSEQ multiplex PCR, the repertoire was profiled, and TCRdb retains in-frame clones only, with some absent. The sample yields around 62,000 clones, 76% seen once. The specimen was memory CD4+ T cells from blood. The receptors shown here come from an adult in good health and CMV-seropositive. CDR3s include the opening cysteine and the closing phenylalanine or tryptophan. A D gene is named only where the DNA matches it firmly. Rows give clone size only sometimes, using once, few, many, or a class for an expanded clone.

clone size: -; J gene: TRBJ2-2; V gene: TRBV5-1; D gene: -; CDR3 length: 16; CDR3 DNA: TGCGCCAGCAGCCAACAGGGGAGGGGAGAGACCGGGGAGCTGTTTTTT; CDR3 protein: CASSQQGRGETGELFF
clone size: -; J gene: TRBJ1-6; V gene: TRBV5-4; D gene: -; CDR3 length: 13; CDR3 DNA: TGTGCCAGCAGCTTGGACAGGGTTTCACCCCTCCACTTT; CDR3 protein: CASSLDRVSPLHF
clone size: -; J gene: TRBJ1-1; V gene: TRBV10-3; D gene: -; CDR3 length: 13; CDR3 DNA: TGTGCCATCAGTGAAGGGGGGAACACTGAAGCTTTCTTT; CDR3 protein: CAISEGGNTEAFF
clone size: -; J gene: TRBJ2-2; V gene: TRBV5-1; D gene: -; CDR3 length: 15; CDR3 DNA: TGCGCCAGCAGCTTGGGGGGTCCCGGGGCCGGGGAGCTGTTTTTT; CDR3 protein: CASSLGGPGAGELFF
clone size: -; J gene: TRBJ1-5; V gene: TRBV9; D gene: -; CDR3 length: 13; CDR3 DNA: TGTGCCAGCAGCGTAGATCAGGATCAGCCCCAGCATTTT; CDR3 protein: CASSVDQDQPQHF
clone size: -; J gene: TRBJ2-2; V gene: TRBV7-2; D gene: -; CDR3 length: 16; CDR3 DNA: TGTGCCAGCAGCTTAGCCCGGCGACCGAACACCGGGGAGCTGTTTTTT; CDR3 protein: CASSLARRPNTGELFF
clone size: few; J gene: TRBJ2-1; V gene: TRBV14; D gene: -; CDR3 length: 15; CDR3 DNA: TGTGCCAGCAGCGATCGGTACGGGCGTGACAATGAGCAGTTCTTC; CDR3 protein: CASSDRYGRDNEQFF
clone size: -; J gene: TRBJ2-5; V gene: TRBV6-5; D gene: -; CDR3 length: 15; CDR3 DNA: TGTGCCAGCAGTTACTCGCGCGGGTACCCAGAGACCCAGTACTTC; CDR3 protein: CASSYSRGYPETQYF
clone size: -; J gene: TRBJ2-4; V gene: TRBV7-9; D gene: TRBD2; CDR3 length: 13; CDR3 DNA: TGTGCCAGCAGCCCGGACTTTAGCGGGGGTTCGTACTTC; CDR3 protein: CASSPDFSGGSYF
clone size: few; J gene: TRBJ1-2; V gene: TRBV19; D gene: -; CDR3 length: 14; CDR3 DNA: TGTGCCAGTAGTATCCAGCCGATGACCTATGGCTACACCTTC; CDR3 protein: CASSIQPMTYGYTF
clone size: -; J gene: TRBJ1-2; V gene: TRBV18; D gene: -; CDR3 length: 16; CDR3 DNA: TGTGCCAGCTCACCTTCCCCAGGTGGGCTTCGATATGGCTACACCTTC; CDR3 protein: CASSPSPGGLRYGYTF
clone size: -; J gene: TRBJ1-2; V gene: TRBV28; D gene: -; CDR3 length: 17; CDR3 DNA: TGTGCCAGCAGTTTAATCGCGGGCCTTGGCCGTAACTATGGCTACACCTTC; CDR3 protein: CASSLIAGLGRNYGYTF
clone size: -; J gene: TRBJ1-1; V gene: TRBV7-3; D gene: -; CDR3 length: 13; CDR3 DNA: TGTGCCAGCAGCTTAACGTATTCTGCTGAAGCTTTCTTT; CDR3 protein: CASSLTYSAEAFF
clone size: few; J gene: TRBJ1-1; V gene: TRBV29-1; D gene: -; CDR3 length: 11; CDR3 DNA: TGCAGCGTAACGGAGACAGCTGAAGCTTTCTTT; CDR3 protein: CSVTETAEAFF
clone size: few; J gene: TRBJ1-2; V gene: TRBV10-2; D gene: TRBD1; CDR3 length: 14; CDR3 DNA: TGCGCCAGCAGTGGACAGGGCCCTAACTATGGCTACACCTTC; CDR3 protein: CASSGQGPNYGYTF
clone size: -; J gene: TRBJ2-7; V gene: TRBV6-5; D gene: -; CDR3 length: 13; CDR3 DNA: TGTGCCAGCAGCATCCTTGGAGCGGCCGAGCAGTACTTC; CDR3 protein: CASSILGAAEQYF
clone size: -; J gene: TRBJ1-1; V gene: TRBV11-2; D gene: -; CDR3 length: 13; CDR3 DNA: TGTGCCAGCAGCTTAGGACAGCAATCTGAAGCTTTCTTT; CDR3 protein: CASSLGQQSEAFF
clone size: -; J gene: TRBJ1-2; V gene: TRBV19; D gene: -; CDR3 length: 13; CDR3 DNA: TGTGCCAGTAGTCCGTTTAGGGCGGACGGCTACACCTTC; CDR3 protein: CASSPFRADGYTF
clone size: -; J gene: TRBJ2-4; V gene: TRBV30; D gene: TRBD2; CDR3 length: 14; CDR3 DNA: TGTGCCTGGAGTAACGCGGGGGGGCTGGACATTCAGTACTTC; CDR3 protein: CAWSNAGGLDIQYF
clone size: few; J gene: TRBJ1-2; V gene: TRBV25-1; D gene: -; CDR3 length: 15; CDR3 DNA: TGTGCCAGCAGTGAGGCCAACCCCAACCTCTATGGCTACACCTTC; CDR3 protein: CASSEANPNLYGYTF
clone size: -; J gene: TRBJ1-2; V gene: TRBV6-1; D gene: -; CDR3 length: 14; CDR3 DNA: TGTGCCAGCAGTGAAGTTGAGGGTTTCTATGGCTACACCTTC; CDR3 protein: CASSEVEGFYGYTF
clone size: few; J gene: TRBJ1-3; V gene: TRBV29-1; D gene: -; CDR3 length: 18; CDR3 DNA: TGCAGCGTTGTCGCTAGTTCTTGGCAGACCAGCTCTGGAAACACCATATATTTT; CDR3 protein: CSVVASSWQTSSGNTIYF
clone size: -; J gene: TRBJ1-1; V gene: TRBV2; D gene: TRBD1; CDR3 length: 14; CDR3 DNA: TGTGCCAGCATCAGGACAGGGCGAAACACTGAAGCTTTCTTT; CDR3 protein: CASIRTGRNTEAFF
clone size: -; J gene: TRBJ2-7; V gene: TRBV9; D gene: TRBD1; CDR3 length: 17; CDR3 DNA: TGTGCCAGCAGCGGACGGGACAGGATCAAAAGCTCCTACGAGCAGTACTTC; CDR3 protein: CASSGRDRIKSSYEQYF
clone size: -; J gene: TRBJ2-1; V gene: TRBV6-4; D gene: -; CDR3 length: 14; CDR3 DNA: TGTGCCAGCAGCCCTTCTAGGTCTGTGAATGAGCAGTTCTTC; CDR3 protein: CASSPSRSVNEQFF
clone size: -; J gene: TRBJ2-3; V gene: TRBV27; D gene: TRBD2; CDR3 length: 14; CDR3 DNA: TGTGCCAGTAGACTAGCGGGGGCCACAGATACGCAGTATTTT; CDR3 protein: CASRLAGATDTQYF
clone size: -; J gene: TRBJ2-5; V gene: TRBV18; D gene: -; CDR3 length: 12; CDR3 DNA: TGTGCCAGCTCAGGACAACAAGAGACCCAGTACTTC; CDR3 protein: CASSGQQETQYF
clone size: -; J gene: TRBJ2-1; V gene: TRBV4-2; D gene: -; CDR3 length: 13; CDR3 DNA: TGTGCCAGCAGCCAAGTCTTCAGGGATGAGCAGTTCTTC; CDR3 protein: CASSQVFRDEQFF
clone size: -; J gene: TRBJ2-5; V gene: TRBV2; D gene: -; CDR3 length: 13; CDR3 DNA: TGTGCCAGCAGTGAAGAGGGCTGGGAGACCCAGTACTTC; CDR3 protein: CASSEEGWETQYF
clone size: -; J gene: TRBJ2-5; V gene: TRBV7-2; D gene: -; CDR3 length: 17; CDR3 DNA: TGTGCCAGCAGCTCAACCCACTCTTTGCGGTCCCAAGAGACCCAGTACTTC; CDR3 protein: CASSSTHSLRSQETQYF
clone size: -; J gene: TRBJ2-7; V gene: TRBV14; D gene: -; CDR3 length: 16; CDR3 DNA: TGTGCCAGCAGTCAAAAAGTCGTGTACAGGCTAGCCGAGCAGTACTTC; CDR3 protein: CASSQKVVYRLAEQYF
clone size: -; J gene: TRBJ1-2; V gene: TRBV6-1; D gene: -; CDR3 length: 15; CDR3 DNA: TGTGCCAGCAGTGAATCCTCCGGGCCAAGCTATGGCTACACCTTC; CDR3 protein: CASSESSGPSYGYTF
clone size: -; J gene: TRBJ2-7; V gene: TRBV19; D gene: -; CDR3 length: 14; CDR3 DNA: TGTGCCAGTAAAATAGCGGTAAGCTCCTACGAGCAGTACTTC; CDR3 protein: CASKIAVSSYEQYF
clone size: many; J gene: TRBJ1-2; V gene: TRBV4-3; D gene: -; CDR3 length: 15; CDR3 DNA: TGCGCCAGCAGCCAAGTGGCGGCCCTTAACTATGGCTACACCTTC; CDR3 protein: CASSQVAALNYGYTF
clone size: few; J gene: TRBJ2-1; V gene: TRBV1; D gene: -; CDR3 length: 16; CDR3 DNA: TGCACCAGCAGCCAGGGGCGGGTCGGCGCGGTCAATGAGCAGTTCTTC; CDR3 protein: CTSSQGRVGAVNEQFF
clone size: medium-sized; J gene: TRBJ2-5; V gene: TRBV5-4; D gene: -; CDR3 length: 13; CDR3 DNA: TGTGCCAGCAGCTTGTCTACGGGGGAGACCCAGTACTTC; CDR3 protein: CASSLSTGETQYF
clone size: -; J gene: TRBJ2-1; V gene: TRBV20-1; D gene: -; CDR3 length: 11; CDR3 DNA: TGCAGTGCCCTTCCGGGCAATGAGCAGTTCTTC; CDR3 protein: CSALPGNEQFF
clone size: -; J gene: TRBJ2-2; V gene: TRBV5-1; D gene: TRBD1; CDR3 length: 16; CDR3 DNA: TGCGCCAGCAGCGCGAGGACAGGGGGAGGCACCGGGGAGCTGTTTTTT; CDR3 protein: CASSARTGGGTGELFF
clone size: -; J gene: TRBJ1-4; V gene: TRBV13; D gene: -; CDR3 length: 15; CDR3 DNA: TGTGCCAGCAGCCGCAGGTCCGGTGGCAATGAAAAACTGTTTTTT; CDR3 protein: CASSRRSGGNEKLFF
clone size: -; J gene: TRBJ1-1; V gene: TRBV11-3; D gene: -; CDR3 length: 13; CDR3 DNA: TGTGCCAGCAGCTGGGGAGAGAACACTGAAGCTTTCTTT; CDR3 protein: CASSWGENTEAFF
clone size: -; J gene: TRBJ2-1; V gene: TRBV5-4; D gene: TRBD2; CDR3 length: 17; CDR3 DNA: TGTGCCAGCAGCCCAGGGGGACTAGCGGGATCTTCTGATGAGCAGTTCTTC; CDR3 protein: CASSPGGLAGSSDEQFF
clone size: -; J gene: TRBJ2-5; V gene: TRBV7-2; D gene: TRBD1; CDR3 length: 15; CDR3 DNA: TGTGCCAGCAGCCTGGGGGCCAGGGGGCACGAGACCCAGTACTTC; CDR3 protein: CASSLGARGHETQYF
clone size: few; J gene: TRBJ2-3; V gene: TRBV5-1; D gene: -; CDR3 length: 14; CDR3 DNA: TGCGCCAGCAGCTTGGAGCGGGGCACAGATACGCAGTATTTT; CDR3 protein: CASSLERGTDTQYF
clone size: -; J gene: TRBJ2-7; V gene: TRBV28; D gene: TRBD2; CDR3 length: 15; CDR3 DNA: TGTGCCAGTCCCCCCCGAAGCGGGAGGGCCGGAGAGCAGTACTTC; CDR3 protein: CASPPRSGRAGEQYF
clone size: -; J gene: TRBJ1-5; V gene: TRBV4-1; D gene: -; CDR3 length: 16; CDR3 DNA: TGCGCCAGCAGCCAAGATCCCGGACAGTCCAATCAGCCCCAGCATTTT; CDR3 protein: CASSQDPGQSNQPQHF
clone size: few; J gene: TRBJ1-1; V gene: TRBV6-5; D gene: -; CDR3 length: 16; CDR3 DNA: TGTGCCAGCAGTTACTCGTCTGGACAGTTGAACACTGAAGCTTTCTTT; CDR3 protein: CASSYSSGQLNTEAFF
clone size: -; J gene: TRBJ1-4; V gene: TRBV5-1; D gene: TRBD1; CDR3 length: 15; CDR3 DNA: TGCGCCAGCAGCTTGGGGACAGGGGGCTCTGAAAAACTGTTTTTT; CDR3 protein: CASSLGTGGSEKLFF
clone size: -; J gene: TRBJ1-2; V gene: TRBV6-1; D gene: -; CDR3 length: 15; CDR3 DNA: TGTGCCAGCAGTGAAGTTGCCCTGAGCGACTATGGCTACACCTTC; CDR3 protein: CASSEVALSDYGYTF
clone size: few; J gene: TRBJ1-1; V gene: TRBV9; D gene: -; CDR3 length: 15; CDR3 DNA: TGTGCCAGCAGCGTAGATCCGGGCGGGGATACTGAAGCTTTCTTT; CDR3 protein: CASSVDPGGDTEAFF
clone size: once; J gene: TRBJ2-6; V gene: TRBV7-8; D gene: -; CDR3 length: 15; CDR3 DNA: TGTGCCAGCAGCCCGGGCCGGGTTAGGGCCAACGTCCTGACTTTC; CDR3 protein: CASSPGRVRANVLTF
clone size: -; J gene: TRBJ2-7; V gene: TRBV7-9; D gene: TRBD2; CDR3 length: 13; CDR3 DNA: TGTGCCAGCAGCTTTAGCGGGGATGGCGAGCAGTACTTC; CDR3 protein: CASSFSGDGEQYF
clone size: -; J gene: TRBJ2-7; V gene: TRBV6-6; D gene: TRBD1; CDR3 length: 13; CDR3 DNA: TGTGCCAGCAGACCTACAGGGGGTAGGGAGCAGTACTTC; CDR3 protein: CASRPTGGREQYF